These 23 T cell receptor beta chains came from one sample sequenced in a study of TIL therapy for anti-PD-1-resistant metastatic lung cancer. The immunoSEQ assay was v3. The protocol was immunoSEQ multiplex PCR, while the TCRdb copy is restricted to in-frame clones and leaves out a portion. The profile covers fewer than 65,000 clones, with more than 80% appearing a single time and roughly 3% taken by the ten largest. The time point denotes: pre-treatment sample, taken before nivolumab and TIL therapy. This specimen consisted of blood, obtained at baseline. The receptor set was obtained from a person between 25 and 80 years old with non-small cell lung cancer.

Remarks on this clone: One end of the junction fails to match germline, which may point to a read error. This chain joins TRBV7-7 and TRBJ2-3; 9 nucleotides match TRBD2. In germline, CDR1 is SSHAT, CDR2 FNYEAQ (reference sequence). The CDR3 sequence is 14 residues long. The CDR3 is CASSLAGAGDTQYF. The CDR3 DNA sequence: TGTGCTAGCAGCTTAGCGGGAGCTGGAGATACGCAGTATTTT.

The genes are TRBV6-6 and TRBJ1-6; D is ambiguous. This CDR3 has 15 amino acids. V was pared by 4 bases and J by 8 bases, with 15 bases between. Germline-derived CDR1 and CDR2 are MNHNY and SVGAGI (reference sequence). The CDR3: CASSFPTGIYSPLHF. The CDR3, as DNA: TGTGCCAGCAGTTTCCCAACGGGTATTTATTCACCCCTCCACTTT.

The rearrangement joins TRBV28 to TRBJ2-2; D ambiguous. Trimming left V 3 bases short and J 2 bases short, with 4 bases between. In germline, CDR1 is MDHEN, CDR2 SYDVKM. The CDR3 loop spans 13 amino acids. The CDR3 sequence: CASSFYNTGELFF. For the CDR3, the DNA is TGTGCCAGCAGTTTTTATAACACCGGGGAGCTGTTTTTT. The entire variable domain, with the rest obtained from reference TRBV28 and TRBJ2-2, is as follows: DVKVTQSSRYLVKRTGEKVFLECVQDMDHENMFWYRQDPGLGLRLIYFSYDVKMKEKGDIPEGYSVSREKKERFSLILESASTNQTSMYLCASSFYNTGELFFGEGSRLTVL.

The gene calls are TRBV11-2 and TRBJ2-2, with D possibly being TRBD1 (6 bases). The V and J ends lost 4 bases and 6 bases respectively, with 12 bases between them. Per the germline V gene, CDR1 is SGHAT and CDR2 is FQNNGV. The CDR3 has 14 amino acids. CDR3 DNA sequence: TGTGCCAGCAGCTCGGCAGGGGCAGCCGGGGAGCTGTTTTTT. This translates into CASSSAGAAGELFF.

This rearrangement joins TRBV10-3 to TRBJ2-3; TRBD2 agrees at 9 bases. V shed 5 bases and J 4 bases; nucleotides not matched to a gene: 7. The germline V gene encodes CDR1 ENHRY and CDR2 SYGVKD. The CDR3 is made up of 15 amino acids. DNA for the CDR3: TGTGCCATCAGTCACGCGGGAGGGCCGTCAGATACGCAGTATTTT. This translates into CAISHAGGPSDTQYF.

The chain is built from TRBV28 and TRBJ1-2, with 9 nucleotides matching TRBD1. This CDR3 has 15 residues. CDR1 and CDR2 from the germline V gene are MDHEN and SYDVKM. V trimming: 2 bases; J trimming: 7 bases; junction bases outside the gene matches: 8. The CDR3 nucleotides read TGTGCCAGCAGTTTAGCCCCAACAGGGGGCAGTGGCTACACCTTC. Encoded protein: CASSLAPTGGSGYTF.

The CDR3 here is CASSFAGWNEQFF. The CDR3 DNA is TGTGCCAGCAGTTTCGCAGGGTGGAATGAGCAGTTCTTC. This chain links TRBV12-3 or TRBV12-4 with TRBJ2-1; D perhaps matches TRBD1 (5 bases). This CDR3 comprises 13 residues. The ends were cut back, 3 bases at V and 7 bases at J, with 10 bases in the middle.

V and J are TRBV5-8 and TRBJ2-7; the D is unclear. The CDR3 is 15 amino acids. V gave up 4 bases and J gave up 7 bases, with 21 bases separating them. Germline V gene lookup returns CDR1 SGHTS and CDR2 YDEGEE. CDR3 loop: CASSGRTARRREQYF. The DNA for the CDR3 is TGTGCCAGCAGCGGAAGGACCGCCCGGCGACGGGAGCAGTACTTC.

This clone was observed once. The chain carries TRBV4-3 and TRBJ2-7; 8 nucleotides agree with TRBD2. The length of the CDR3 is 15 residues. Germline loops: CDR1 LGHNA, CDR2 YSLEER. V lost 1 base, J lost 4 bases, and 6 bases stayed unmatched. The CDR3 nucleotides are TGCGCCAGCAGCCAAGGCAGCGGGAGCGGATACGAGCAGTACTTC. This gives the protein CASSQGSGSGYEQYF.

The rearrangement joins TRBV30 to TRBJ2-1; a weak D match, TRBD2 (6 bases). Germline assignment: CDR1 GTSNPN and CDR2 SVGIG (reference sequence). V dropped 5 bases and J dropped 6 bases, with 11 bases sitting between them. CDR3 length equals 12 residues. The CDR3 DNA is TGTGCCTGGTCGGGACTGCTCAATGAGCAGTTCTTC. This sequence encodes CAWSGLLNEQFF.

The CDR3 loop is CASSPSPLETQYF. DNA for the CDR3: TGCGCCAGCAGCCCCTCACCCCTAGAGACCCAGTACTTC. This chain joins TRBV4-1 and TRBJ2-5; D call uncertain. From germline, CDR1 is MGHRA and CDR2 YSYEKL. The CDR3 spans 13 residues. Deletions cut 4 bases from V and 4 bases from J, with 10 bases between.

This rearrangement joins TRBV25-1 to TRBJ2-3; no clear D. Germline CDR1 and CDR2: MGHDK and SYGVNS. Trimming removed 3 bases from V and 3 bases from J, with 7 bases in between. The CDR3 spans 13 residues. The CDR3 DNA follows: TGTGCCAGCAGTGAGGCTAGTACAGATACGCAGTATTTT. As protein: CASSEASTDTQYF.

V usage is TRBV11-1 and J usage is TRBJ1-3; no firm D call. Between the trimmed V and J ends, which lost 2 bases and 0 bases, there was a span of 5 bases. CDR3 length equals 14 residues. Looked up from germline, CDR1 is SGHAT and CDR2 is FQDESV (reference sequence). The CDR3 bases are TGTGCCAGCAGCTTATCGGACTCTGGAAACACCATATATTTT. It codes for CASSLSDSGNTIYF.

The rearrangement links TRBV5-4 to TRBJ1-1; TRBD1 is a possible D gene (6 bases). The V gene lost 4 bases and the J gene lost 3 bases, with 22 bases spanning the gap. This CDR3 contains 17 residues. Germline lookup yields CDR1 SGHNT and CDR2 YYREEE (reference sequence). The CDR3 loop reads CASSPLGGARTDTEAFF. The CDR3 DNA reads TGTGCCAGCAGCCCACTGGGGGGGGCGCGGACGGACACTGAAGCTTTCTTT.

The V call is TRBV6-1, the J call TRBJ2-7; D may be TRBD1 or TRBD2 (5 bases each). The germline CDR1 and CDR2 sequences are MNHNS and SASEGT. Trimming pared 1 base from V and 7 bases from J, leaving 11 bases between. The CDR3 runs to 13 residues. The CDR3 coding sequence is TGTGCCAGCAGTGAAGATGGGGGAAGGGAGCAGTACTTC. This encodes CASSEDGGREQYF.

The V call is TRBV6-2 or TRBV6-3, the J call TRBJ2-1, with 12 bases lining up with TRBD2. The CDR3 is 19 residues long. The V segment lost 0 bases and the J segment 5 bases; nucleotides outside the gene matches: 11. Germline V gene lookup returns CDR1 MNHEY and CDR2 SVGEGT. As DNA, the CDR3 is TGTGCCAGCAGTTACTCTTTTACTAGCGGGAGGATCGGGAACAATGAGCAGTTCTTC. It encodes CASSYSFTSGRIGNNEQFF.

This clone was seen only once. The chain is built from TRBV10-2 and TRBJ2-7; D call uncertain. The CDR3 loop spans 12 amino acids. Germline assignment: CDR1 WSHSY and CDR2 SAAADI. The V gene lost 2 bases and the J gene lost 0 bases, with 2 bases spanning the gap. The CDR3 nucleotides are TGCGCCAGCAGTGAGCTCTCCTACGAGCAGTACTTC. It translates to CASSELSYEQYF.

This chain connects TRBV7-9 to TRBJ1-2, with D possibly matching TRBD1 (5 bases). There are 12 residues in the CDR3. V was pared by 6 bases and J by 5 bases, with 10 bases between. Germline CDR1 reads SEHNR; CDR2 reads FQNEAQ (reference sequence). The CDR3 here is CASRTDLYGYTF. The CDR3 DNA is TGTGCCAGCAGGACAGACCTATATGGCTACACCTTC. Full variable domain (remainder filled in from reference TRBV7-9 and TRBJ1-2): DTGVSQNPRHKITKRGQNVTFRCDPISEHNRLYWYRQTLGQGPEFLTYFQNEAQLEKSRLLSDRFSAERPKGSFSTLEIQRTEQGDSAMYLCASRTDLYGYTFGSGTRLTVV.

The table lists this clone with a count of one. This rearrangement joins TRBV5-1 to TRBJ2-7; 9 nucleotides match TRBD2. The trim removed 7 bases at V and 0 bases at J, leaving 5 bases unmatched. The CDR3 extends over 14 amino acids. Germline CDR1 and CDR2: SGHRS and YFSETQ. Here the CDR3 reads CASPSGAHSYEQYF. The CDR3 nucleotides read TGCGCCAGCCCTAGCGGGGCCCACTCCTACGAGCAGTACTTC.

The CDR3 region is CATSDSAVWYNEQFF. The CDR3 nucleotides read TGTGCCACCAGTGATTCCGCCGTCTGGTACAATGAGCAGTTCTTC. The rearrangement links TRBV24-1 to TRBJ2-1, with D uncertain. Trimming stripped 2 bases from V and 4 bases from J, with 11 bases between. Germline V CDR1 and CDR2: KGHDR, SFDVKD. The CDR3 contains 15 residues.

Only one count was recorded for this clone. This chain links TRBV27 with TRBJ2-2; D unclear. Germline V lookup: CDR1 MNHEY, CDR2 SMNVEV (reference sequence). Trimming pared 5 bases from V and 5 bases from J, leaving 9 bases between. CDR3 length equals 13 residues. CDR3 loop: CASSPRETGELFF. The CDR3 nucleotides are TGTGCCAGCAGTCCCCGAGAGACCGGGGAGCTGTTTTTT.

This chain joins TRBV28 and TRBJ1-2; D gene unclear. Germline loops: CDR1 MDHEN, CDR2 SYDVKM. The CDR3 sequence is 13 residues long. V lost 7 bases to trimming and J lost 1 base, with 10 bases between them. CDR3 residues: CASTIANNYGYTF. CDR3 bases: TGTGCCAGCACCATTGCAAATAACTATGGCTACACCTTC.

This clone was seen a single time. V is TRBV30 and J is TRBJ1-4, with 9 bases identical to TRBD1. The CDR3 is made up of 17 amino acids. The J segment lost 3 bases and the V segment lost 2 bases, leaving 10 bases of the junction unmatched. Germline loops: CDR1 GTSNPN, CDR2 SVGIG (reference sequence). CDR3 coding DNA: TGTGCCTGGAGTACGGGACAGGGATCTATCGCTAATGAAAAACTGTTTTTT. As protein: CAWSTGQGSIANEKLFF.